What follows are 2 T cell receptor beta chains derived from one specimen sequenced in a study of blood T cell repertoires in COVID-19. Generated by immunoSEQ multiplex PCR, the TCRdb table keeps only in-frame clones and is missing some. Here the sample spans some 110,000 clones, 84% being singletons. Source material: peripheral blood. The receptors here all came from a woman in her fifties or sixties with acute or convalescent COVID-19.

The chain carries TRBV7-2 and TRBJ1-1, with a weak D call TRBD1 (6 bases). The ends were cut back, 5 bases at V and 4 bases at J, with 11 bases in the middle. Germline loops: CDR1 SGHTA, CDR2 FQGNSA. The CDR3 length is 13 residues. The CDR3 spells CASSNGQFTEAFF. CDR3 sequence (DNA): TGTGCCAGCAGCAACGGACAGTTCACTGAAGCTTTCTTT. The entire variable domain, with the rest obtained from reference TRBV7-2 and TRBJ1-1, is as follows: GAGVSQSPSNKVTEKGKDVELRCDPISGHTALYWYRQSLGQGLEFLIYFQGNSAPDKSGLPSDRFSAERTGGSVSTLTIQRTQQEDSAVYLCASSNGQFTEAFFGQGTRLTVV.

The rearrangement joins TRBV19 to TRBJ2-2; a weak D match, TRBD2 (6 bases). V gave up 6 bases and J gave up 4 bases, with 15 bases separating them. The CDR3 is 15 residues long. Germline-derived CDR1 and CDR2 are LNHDA and SQIVND (reference sequence). The DNA of the CDR3 is TGTGCCAGTAGCCCCCCCTCCGGGGGCACCGGGGAGCTGTTTTTT. This translates into CASSPPSGGTGELFF. Based on the CDR3 plus reference TRBV19 and TRBJ2-2, the full variable domain is DGGITQSPKYLFRKEGQNVTLSCEQNLNHDAMYWYRQDPGQGLRLIYYSQIVNDFQKGDIAEGYSVSREKKESFPLTVTSAQKNPTAFYLCASSPPSGGTGELFFGEGSRLTVL.